This T cell receptor (beta chain) was found in a study of blood T cell repertoires in COVID-19. The overall study: COVID-19 samples from acute and convalescent phases originated in the United States, Italy and Spain. T cells, B-cell-depleted T cells, or PBMCs supplied cDNA or gDNA.

Per the authors' pipeline: Amplification from reference gene primers served as the basis for estimated nucleated cell counts. The table came from immunoSEQ multiplex PCR; TCRdb's copy has only in-frame clones and leaves some out. The D gene and trimming were derived from the DNA, and the V and J assignments and clone size from that table. The table shows some 65,000 clones, with about 90% occurring only once. CDR3 length: 15 residues. V lost 3 bases, J lost 2 bases, and 7 bases stayed unmatched. The V gene's germline CDR1 is SGHAT and CDR2 FQNNGV. Followed over time, Seattle patients had been enrolled while infection was active.

This receptor was obtained from a middle-aged man with COVID-19, enrolled during active disease. The sample consisted of peripheral blood. V is TRBV11-2 and J is TRBJ2-7, with 7 bases lining up with TRBD1. CDR3 nucleotide sequence: TGTGCCAGCAGCTTCGTTAGGGGGCCCACCTACGAGCAGTACTTC. As protein: CASSFVRGPTYEQYF.